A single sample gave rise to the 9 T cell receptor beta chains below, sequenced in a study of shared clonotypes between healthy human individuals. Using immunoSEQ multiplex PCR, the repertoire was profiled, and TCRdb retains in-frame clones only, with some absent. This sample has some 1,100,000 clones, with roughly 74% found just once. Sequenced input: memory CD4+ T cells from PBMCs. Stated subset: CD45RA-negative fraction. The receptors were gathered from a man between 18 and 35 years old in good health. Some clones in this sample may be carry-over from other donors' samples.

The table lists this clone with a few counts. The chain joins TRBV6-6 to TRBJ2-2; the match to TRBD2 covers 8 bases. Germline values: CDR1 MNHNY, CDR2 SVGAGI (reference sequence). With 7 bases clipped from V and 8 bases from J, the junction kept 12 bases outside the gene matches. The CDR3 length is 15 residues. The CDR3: CASKPGLDYLGELFF. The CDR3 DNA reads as TGTGCCAGCAAGCCGGGACTAGATTACCTTGGGGAGCTGTTTTTT.

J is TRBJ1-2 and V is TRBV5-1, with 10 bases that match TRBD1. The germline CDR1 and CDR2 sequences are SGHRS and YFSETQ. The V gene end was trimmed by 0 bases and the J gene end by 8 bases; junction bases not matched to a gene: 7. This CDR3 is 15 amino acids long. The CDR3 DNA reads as TGCGCCAGCAGCTTGGATGTGAGGACAGGGGGAGGCTACACCTTC. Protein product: CASSLDVRTGGGYTF.

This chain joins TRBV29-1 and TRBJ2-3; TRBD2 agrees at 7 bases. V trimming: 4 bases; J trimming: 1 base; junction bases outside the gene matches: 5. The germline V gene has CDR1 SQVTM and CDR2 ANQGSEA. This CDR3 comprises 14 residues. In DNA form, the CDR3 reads TGCAGCGTTGTGGGGGGGAGAGGCACAGATACGCAGTATTTT. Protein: CSVVGGRGTDTQYF.

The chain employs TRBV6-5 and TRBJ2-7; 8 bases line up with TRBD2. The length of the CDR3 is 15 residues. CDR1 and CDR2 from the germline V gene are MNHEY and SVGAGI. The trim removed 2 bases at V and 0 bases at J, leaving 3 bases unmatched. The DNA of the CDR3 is TGTGCCAGCAGTTACCGGGGGGGGGCCTCCTACGAGCAGTACTTC. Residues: CASSYRGGASYEQYF.

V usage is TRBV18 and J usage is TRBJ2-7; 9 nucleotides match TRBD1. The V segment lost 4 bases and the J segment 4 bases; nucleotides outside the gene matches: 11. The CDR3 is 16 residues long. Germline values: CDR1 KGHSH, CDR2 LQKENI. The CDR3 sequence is CASSRSVQGASYEQYF. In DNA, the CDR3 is TGTGCCAGCTCACGGTCGGTACAGGGGGCTTCGTACGAGCAGTACTTC. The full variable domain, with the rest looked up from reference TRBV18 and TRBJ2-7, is NAGVMQNPRHLVRRRGQEARLRCSPMKGHSHVYWYRQLPEEGLKFMVYLQKENIIDESGMPKERFSAEFPKEGPSILRIQQVVRGDSAAYFCASSRSVQGASYEQYFGPGTRLTVT.

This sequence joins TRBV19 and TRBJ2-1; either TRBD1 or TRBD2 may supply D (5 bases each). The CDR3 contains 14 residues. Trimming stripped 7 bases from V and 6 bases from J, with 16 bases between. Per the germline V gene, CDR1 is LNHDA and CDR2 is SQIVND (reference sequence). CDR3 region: CASNRDVQLNEQFF. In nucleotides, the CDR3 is TGTGCCAGTAACCGGGACGTACAACTCAATGAGCAGTTCTTC. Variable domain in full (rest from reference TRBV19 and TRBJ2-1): DGGITQSPKYLFRKEGQNVTLSCEQNLNHDAMYWYRQDPGQGLRLIYYSQIVNDFQKGDIAEGYSVSREKKESFPLTVTSAQKNPTAFYLCASNRDVQLNEQFFGPGTRLTVL.

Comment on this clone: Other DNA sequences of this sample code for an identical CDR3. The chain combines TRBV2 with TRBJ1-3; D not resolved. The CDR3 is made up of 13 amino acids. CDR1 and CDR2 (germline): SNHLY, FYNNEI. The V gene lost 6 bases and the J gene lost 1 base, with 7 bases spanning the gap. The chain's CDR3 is CASSVGSGNTIYF. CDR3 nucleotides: TGTGCCAGCAGCGTTGGTTCTGGAAACACCATATATTTT.

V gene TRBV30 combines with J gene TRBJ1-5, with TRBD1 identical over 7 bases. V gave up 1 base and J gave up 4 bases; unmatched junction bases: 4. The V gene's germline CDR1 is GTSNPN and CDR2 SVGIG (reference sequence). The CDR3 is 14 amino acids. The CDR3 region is CAWSEGAGNQPQHF. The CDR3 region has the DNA TGTGCCTGGAGTGAGGGGGCTGGGAATCAGCCCCAGCATTTT.

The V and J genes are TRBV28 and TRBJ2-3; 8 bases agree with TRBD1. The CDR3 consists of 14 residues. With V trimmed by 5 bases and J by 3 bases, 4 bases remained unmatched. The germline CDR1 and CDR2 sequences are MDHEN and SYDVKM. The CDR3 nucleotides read TGTGCCAGCAGTCCGGACAGGGCTACAGATACGCAGTATTTT. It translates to CASSPDRATDTQYF.